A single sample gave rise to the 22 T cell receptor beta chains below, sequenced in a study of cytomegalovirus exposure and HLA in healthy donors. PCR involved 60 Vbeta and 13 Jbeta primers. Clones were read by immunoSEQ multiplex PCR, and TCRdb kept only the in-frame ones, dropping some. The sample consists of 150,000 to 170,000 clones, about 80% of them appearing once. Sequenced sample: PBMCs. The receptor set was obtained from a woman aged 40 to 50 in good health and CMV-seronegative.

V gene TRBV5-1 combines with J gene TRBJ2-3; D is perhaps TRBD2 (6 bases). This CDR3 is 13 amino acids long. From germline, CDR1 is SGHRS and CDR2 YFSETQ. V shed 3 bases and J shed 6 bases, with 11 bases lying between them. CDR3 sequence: CASSSEGPDTQYF. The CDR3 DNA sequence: TGCGCCAGCAGCTCGGAGGGACCCGATACGCAGTATTTT.

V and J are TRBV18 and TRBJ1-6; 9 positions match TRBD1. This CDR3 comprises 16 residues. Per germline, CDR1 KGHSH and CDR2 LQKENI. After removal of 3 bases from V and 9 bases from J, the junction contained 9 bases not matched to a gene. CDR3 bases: TGTGCCAGCTCACCCCCCTGGGGACAGGGAATTTCACCCCTCCACTTT. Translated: CASSPPWGQGISPLHF.

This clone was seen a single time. CDR3 in amino acids: CASSYLNTGGDSPLHF. The CDR3 DNA reads TGTGCCAGCAGTTACCTGAATACAGGGGGTGATTCACCCCTCCACTTT. This chain connects TRBV6-5 to TRBJ1-6, with 8 bases that match TRBD1. Germline V gene lookup returns CDR1 MNHEY and CDR2 SVGAGI. This CDR3 has 16 residues. V gave up 2 bases and J gave up 8 bases; unmatched junction bases: 8.

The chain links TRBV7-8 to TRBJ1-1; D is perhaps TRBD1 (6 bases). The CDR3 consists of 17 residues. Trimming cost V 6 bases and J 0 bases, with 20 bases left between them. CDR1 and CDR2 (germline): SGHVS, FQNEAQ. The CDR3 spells CASRTITGFQMNTEAFF. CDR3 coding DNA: TGTGCCAGCAGAACTATTACAGGGTTCCAGATGAACACTGAAGCTTTCTTT. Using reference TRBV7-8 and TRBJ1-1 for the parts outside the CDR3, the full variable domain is GAGVSQSPRYKVAKRGQDVALRCDPISGHVSLFWYQQALGQGPEFLTYFQNEAQLDKSGLPSDRFFAERPEGSVSTLKIQRTQQEDSAVYLCASRTITGFQMNTEAFFGQGTRLTVV.

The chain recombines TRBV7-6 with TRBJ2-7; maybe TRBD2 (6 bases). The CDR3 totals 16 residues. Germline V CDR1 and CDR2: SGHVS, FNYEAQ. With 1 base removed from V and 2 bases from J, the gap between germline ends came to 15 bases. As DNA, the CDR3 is TGTGCCAGCAGCTTAGAAGTCGGGGGTTACCCCTACGAGCAGTACTTC. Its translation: CASSLEVGGYPYEQYF. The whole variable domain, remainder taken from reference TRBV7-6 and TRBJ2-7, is GAGVSQSPRYKVTKRGQDVALRCDPISGHVSLYWYRQALGQGPEFLTYFNYEAQQDKSGLPNDRFSAERPEGSISTLTIQRTEQRDSAMYRCASSLEVGGYPYEQYFGPGTRLTVT.

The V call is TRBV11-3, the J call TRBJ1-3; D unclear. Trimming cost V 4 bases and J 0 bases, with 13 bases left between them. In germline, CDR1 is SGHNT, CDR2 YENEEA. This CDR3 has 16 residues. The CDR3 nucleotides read TGTGCCAGCAGCTCCTCTAGACCCAGCTCTGGAAACACCATATATTTT. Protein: CASSSSRPSSGNTIYF.

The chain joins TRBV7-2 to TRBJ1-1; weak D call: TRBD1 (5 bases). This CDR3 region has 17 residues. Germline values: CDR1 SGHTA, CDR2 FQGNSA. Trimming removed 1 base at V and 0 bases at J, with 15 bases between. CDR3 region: CASSLGQGGVMNTEAFF. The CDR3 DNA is TGTGCCAGCAGCTTAGGGCAGGGTGGGGTCATGAACACTGAAGCTTTCTTT.

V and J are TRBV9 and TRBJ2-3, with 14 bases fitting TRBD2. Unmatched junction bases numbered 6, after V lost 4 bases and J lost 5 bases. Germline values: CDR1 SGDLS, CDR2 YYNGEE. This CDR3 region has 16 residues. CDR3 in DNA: TGTGCCAGCAGCATGACTAGCGGGAGGGGTCTAGATACGCAGTATTTT. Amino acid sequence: CASSMTSGRGLDTQYF.

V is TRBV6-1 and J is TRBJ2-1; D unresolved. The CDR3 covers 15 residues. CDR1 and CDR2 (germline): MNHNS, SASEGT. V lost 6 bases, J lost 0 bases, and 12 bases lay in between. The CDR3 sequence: CASRRLLASYNEQFF. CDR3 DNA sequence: TGTGCCAGCAGGAGACTCTTGGCCTCCTACAATGAGCAGTTCTTC.

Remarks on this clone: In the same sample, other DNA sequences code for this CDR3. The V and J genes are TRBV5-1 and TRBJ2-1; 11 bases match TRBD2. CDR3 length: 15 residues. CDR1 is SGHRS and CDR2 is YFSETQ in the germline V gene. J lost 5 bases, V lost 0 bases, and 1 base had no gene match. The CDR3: CASSLVAGGDNEQFF. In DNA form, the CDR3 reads TGCGCCAGCAGCTTGGTAGCGGGGGGGGACAATGAGCAGTTCTTC.

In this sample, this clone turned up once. The CDR3 reads CASSSGQGKEKLFF. CDR3 bases: TGCGCCAGCAGCTCAGGACAGGGGAAGGAAAAACTGTTTTTT. This chain links TRBV5-1 with TRBJ1-4, with TRBD1 identical over 9 bases. Germline lookup yields CDR1 SGHRS and CDR2 YFSETQ. V lost 3 bases, J lost 8 bases, and 5 bases stayed unmatched. CDR3 length: 14 amino acids.

In nucleotides, the CDR3 is TGTGCCAGCAGAAAAGAGCGGACAGGGGATGGCTACACCTTC. Protein product: CASRKERTGDGYTF. The rearrangement links TRBV28 to TRBJ1-2; 9 bases map to TRBD1. This CDR3 comprises 14 residues. The germline gives CDR1 MDHEN, CDR2 SYDVKM. The trim removed 6 bases at V and 6 bases at J, leaving 8 bases unmatched.

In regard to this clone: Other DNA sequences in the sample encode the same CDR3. The CDR3 region has the DNA TGCGCCAGCAGCCTCAGCACAGATACGCAGTATTTT. Its translation is CASSLSTDTQYF. The chain joins TRBV5-1 to TRBJ2-3; D ambiguous. The germline gives CDR1 SGHRS, CDR2 YFSETQ. This CDR3 comprises 12 residues. Trimming took 4 bases from V and 0 from J, leaving 3 bases between them.

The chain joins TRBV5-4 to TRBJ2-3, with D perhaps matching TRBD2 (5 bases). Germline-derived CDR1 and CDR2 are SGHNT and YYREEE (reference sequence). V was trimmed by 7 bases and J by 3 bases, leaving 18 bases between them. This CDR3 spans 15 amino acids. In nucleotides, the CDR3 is TGTGCCAGCTCTGACGGGTGGAGGTTAACAGATACGCAGTATTTT. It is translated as CASSDGWRLTDTQYF.

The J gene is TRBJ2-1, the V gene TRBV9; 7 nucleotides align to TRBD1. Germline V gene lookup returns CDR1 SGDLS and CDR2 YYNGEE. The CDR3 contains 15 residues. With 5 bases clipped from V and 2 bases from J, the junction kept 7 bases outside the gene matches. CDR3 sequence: CASSARTGTYNEQFF. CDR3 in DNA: TGTGCCAGCAGTGCCCGGACAGGAACCTACAATGAGCAGTTCTTC.

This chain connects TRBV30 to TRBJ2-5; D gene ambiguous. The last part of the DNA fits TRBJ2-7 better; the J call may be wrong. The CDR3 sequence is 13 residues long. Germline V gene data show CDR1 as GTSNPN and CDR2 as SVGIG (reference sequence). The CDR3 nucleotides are TGTGCCTGGAGTGCTGGCGGCCCCTACGAGCAGTACTTC. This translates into CAWSAGGPYEQYF.

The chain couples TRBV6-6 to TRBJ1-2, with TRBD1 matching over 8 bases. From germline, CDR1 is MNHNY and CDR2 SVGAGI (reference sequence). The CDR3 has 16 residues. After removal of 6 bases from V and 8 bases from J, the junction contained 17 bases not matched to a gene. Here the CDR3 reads CASSRDRFPRMGGYTF. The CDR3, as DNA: TGTGCCAGCAGCCGGGACAGGTTCCCCCGCATGGGAGGCTACACCTTC.

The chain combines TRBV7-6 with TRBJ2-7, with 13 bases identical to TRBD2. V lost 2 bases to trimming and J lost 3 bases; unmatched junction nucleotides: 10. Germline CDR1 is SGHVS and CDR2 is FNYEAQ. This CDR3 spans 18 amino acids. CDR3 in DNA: TGTGCCAGCAGCTTAACTTGGGGGGGGACTAGCGGGATCTACGAGCAGTACTTC. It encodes CASSLTWGGTSGIYEQYF.

For the CDR3, the DNA is TGTGCCAGCAGTGAAGTCTCGGGCACCGGGGAGCTGTTTTTT. This codes for CASSEVSGTGELFF. V usage is TRBV6-4 and J usage is TRBJ2-2; D is undetermined. Germline loops: CDR1 MRHNA, CDR2 SNTAGT. Trimming removed 3 bases from V and 4 bases from J, with 9 bases in between. This CDR3 is built from 14 residues.

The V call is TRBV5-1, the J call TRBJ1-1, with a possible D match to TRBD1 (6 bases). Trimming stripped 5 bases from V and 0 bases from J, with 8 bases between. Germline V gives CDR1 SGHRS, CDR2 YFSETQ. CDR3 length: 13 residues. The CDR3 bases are TGCGCCAGCAGTCAGGGGATGAACACTGAAGCTTTCTTT. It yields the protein CASSQGMNTEAFF.

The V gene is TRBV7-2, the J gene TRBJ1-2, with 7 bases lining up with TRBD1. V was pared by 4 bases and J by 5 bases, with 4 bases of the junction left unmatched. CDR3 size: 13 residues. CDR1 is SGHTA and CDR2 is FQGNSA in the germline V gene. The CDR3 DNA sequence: TGTGCCAGCAGCTCTGGGACAGAATATGGCTACACCTTC. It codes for CASSSGTEYGYTF. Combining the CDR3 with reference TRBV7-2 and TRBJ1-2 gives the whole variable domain GAGVSQSPSNKVTEKGKDVELRCDPISGHTALYWYRQSLGQGLEFLIYFQGNSAPDKSGLPSDRFSAERTGGSVSTLTIQRTQQEDSAVYLCASSSGTEYGYTFGSGTRLTVV.

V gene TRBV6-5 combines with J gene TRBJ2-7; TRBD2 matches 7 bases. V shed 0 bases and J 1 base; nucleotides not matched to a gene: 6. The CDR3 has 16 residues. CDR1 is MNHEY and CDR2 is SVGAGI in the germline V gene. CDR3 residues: CASSYSSQGGSYEQYF. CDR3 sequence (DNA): TGTGCCAGCAGTTACTCCTCCCAGGGAGGGTCCTACGAGCAGTACTTC.